One and the same sample provided the 16 T cell receptor beta chains below, sequenced in a study of T cell repertoires in cytomegalovirus infection. These receptors' targets are unknown. One entry per CDR3 protein results from TCRdb running MiXCR on the reads. The data show 800,000 to 950,000 distinct CDR3 sequences, about 33% seen once. The sequencing here drew on cultured CD8+ T cells from PBMCs, taken from culture after CMV antigen stimulation. Every receptor here comes from a human donor in good health (CMV status not recorded). Some clones in this sample may be carry-over from other donors' samples.

This clonotype occurred a few times. The chain uses TRBV12-3 or TRBV12-4 and TRBJ2-1; D unclear. The CDR3 sequence is 13 residues long. V was clipped by 1 base and J by 9 bases, with 10 bases between them. The CDR3: CASSLGRLVEQFF. Written as DNA, the CDR3 is TGTGCCAGCAGTTTAGGTAGGCTAGTTGAGCAGTTCTTC.

The chain links TRBV11-3 to TRBJ2-1; TRBD1 is a possible D gene (6 bases). Per germline, CDR1 SGHNT and CDR2 YENEEA. This CDR3 has 13 amino acids. The V end lost 5 bases, the J end lost 10 bases, and 15 bases lay between the germline ends. The CDR3: CASSRGTRGEQFF. CDR3 nucleotides: TGTGCCAGCAGCCGGGGCACTAGGGGGGAGCAGTTCTTC.

This clonotype has more than one count but fewer than ten. The chain uses TRBV7-6 and TRBJ2-1; possible D gene TRBD1, 5 bases. The V end lost 6 bases, the J end lost 7 bases, and 16 bases lay between the germline ends. This CDR3 region has 14 residues. Looked up from germline, CDR1 is SGHVS and CDR2 is FNYEAQ. The CDR3 sequence: CASRGSGIWNEQFF. CDR3 bases: TGTGCCAGCAGGGGGTCAGGGATATGGAATGAGCAGTTCTTC. Looking up the rest from reference TRBV7-6 and TRBJ2-1 gives the full variable domain: GAGVSQSPRYKVTKRGQDVALRCDPISGHVSLYWYRQALGQGPEFLTYFNYEAQQDKSGLPNDRFSAERPEGSISTLTIQRTEQRDSAMYRCASRGSGIWNEQFFGPGTRLTVL.

In its sample, this clonotype was seen once. The V call is TRBV7-4, the J call TRBJ2-1; weak D call: TRBD1 (5 bases). Looked up from germline, CDR1 is SGHVT and CDR2 is SQSDAQ. Trimming took off 5 bases at V and 9 bases at J, with 8 bases between the two ends. The CDR3 is 11 amino acids. In DNA form, the CDR3 reads TGTGCCAGCAGCAATCAGGGTGAGCAGTTCTTC. Translating it yields CASSNQGEQFF. The full variable domain, rest sourced from reference TRBV7-4 and TRBJ2-1, is GAGVSQSPRYKVAKRGRDVALRCDSISGHVTLYWYRQTLGQGSEVLTYSQSDAQRDKSGRPSGRFSAERPERSVSTLKIQRTEQGDSAVYLCASSNQGEQFFGPGTRLTVL.

In its sample, this clonotype was seen a few times. The V and J genes are TRBV6-1 and TRBJ2-4; tentative D call: TRBD2 (6 bases). V was clipped by 8 bases and J by 12 bases, with 11 bases between them. Germline V gives CDR1 MNHNS, CDR2 SASEGT. The CDR3 length is 10 residues. CDR3 amino acids: CASGGIYQYF. As DNA, the CDR3 is TGTGCCAGCGGGGGGATATATCAGTACTTC.

In this sample, this clonotype turned up a few times. The chain combines TRBV12-3 or TRBV12-4 with TRBJ2-7, with TRBD1 matching 7 bases. The CDR3 sequence is 12 residues long. V shed 8 bases, J shed 5 bases, and the junction held 6 bases outside the gene matches. Written as DNA, the CDR3 is TGTGCCAGCCGGCGACAGGGAAACGAGCAGTACTTC. Translated: CASRRQGNEQYF.

This chain connects TRBV7-9 to TRBJ2-5; possibly TRBD1 or TRBD2 for D (5 bases each). The germline V gene has CDR1 SEHNR and CDR2 FQNEAQ (reference sequence). V was trimmed by 8 bases and J by 1 base, leaving 20 bases between them. The CDR3 length is 16 residues. CDR3 bases: TGTGCCAGCTCCGGGTCGAACGACGGGACCCAAGAGACCCAGTACTTC. It encodes CASSGSNDGTQETQYF.

CDR3 amino acids: CAISVGQGPYEQYV. CDR3 nucleotides: TGTGCCATCAGTGTGGGACAGGGGCCCTACGAGCAGTACGTC. The rearrangement uses TRBV10-3 and TRBJ2-7; 10 nucleotides match TRBD1. V shed 4 bases and J 2 bases; nucleotides not matched to a gene: 2. The CDR3 is 14 residues long. Germline V gene sequence: CDR1 ENHRY, CDR2 SYGVKD.

This clonotype has ten or more counts. The chain links TRBV7-9 to TRBJ2-5; D is unresolved. V was trimmed by 1 base and J by 0 bases, leaving 12 bases between them. Germline lookup yields CDR1 SEHNR and CDR2 FQNEAQ (reference sequence). This CDR3 region has 16 residues. CDR3 loop: CASSLVGGHDQETQYF. CDR3 in DNA: TGTGCCAGCAGCTTAGTAGGCGGCCACGACCAAGAGACCCAGTACTTC.

Turning to this clonotype: A much larger clone is a single base away; this may be a read error. The chain uses TRBV4-1 and TRBJ1-5; D not resolved. This CDR3 spans 15 amino acids. Looked up from germline, CDR1 is MGHRA and CDR2 is YSYEKL. The CDR3 here is CTSSQVSREGQPQHF. The CDR3 DNA is TGCACCAGCAGCCAAGTATCTAGGGAAGGTCAGCCCCAGCATTTT.

This chain links TRBV7-9 with TRBJ2-5; D possibly matches TRBD1 or TRBD2 (5 bases each). The CDR3 contains 15 residues. Germline V gene lookup returns CDR1 SEHNR and CDR2 FQNEAQ (reference sequence). V was cut by 1 base and J by 4 bases, with 13 bases left in between. The CDR3 spells CASSLGLGTVETQYF. CDR3 coding DNA: TGTGCCAGCAGCTTAGGCCTGGGGACGGTAGAGACCCAGTACTTC.

This clonotype was counted a few times. V gene TRBV12-3 or TRBV12-4 combines with J gene TRBJ2-3; D gene ambiguous. The CDR3 is 15 residues long. Trimming stripped 1 base from V and 5 bases from J, with 13 bases between. CDR3: CASSLGRLRGDTQYF. The CDR3 DNA sequence: TGTGCCAGCAGTTTAGGCCGGTTACGTGGAGATACGCAGTATTTT.

This clonotype was observed a few times. The chain has TRBV12-3 or TRBV12-4 and TRBJ1-1, with unresolved D. CDR3 length: 10 residues. V lost 9 bases, J lost 3 bases, and 5 bases lay in between. CDR3: CASQDTEAFF. DNA of the CDR3: TGTGCCAGTCAGGACACTGAAGCTTTCTTT.

This clonotype was seen only a few times. This chain joins TRBV5-5 and TRBJ2-7; D is uncertain. Germline-derived CDR1 and CDR2 are SGHKS and YYEKEE (reference sequence). V dropped 2 bases and J dropped 3 bases, with 6 bases sitting between them. The CDR3 is made up of 12 amino acids. The CDR3 here is CASSFESYEQYV. CDR3 DNA: TGTGCCAGCAGCTTTGAAAGCTACGAGCAGTACGTC.

The chain combines TRBV29-1 with TRBJ2-7, with 9 positions matching TRBD1. Germline CDR1 is SQVTM and CDR2 is ANQGSEA. The length of the CDR3 is 14 residues. V shed 5 bases and J 7 bases; nucleotides not matched to a gene: 12. The CDR3, as DNA: TGCAGCGTTCCCGGGACAGGGCATGAATTGGAGCAGTACTTC. Translated, it gives CSVPGTGHELEQYF.

The sample holds a few counts of this clonotype. This rearrangement joins TRBV7-6 to TRBJ2-2, with 9 bases that match TRBD2. The ends lost 1 base at V and 4 bases at J; junction bases unmatched: 4. Germline V CDR1 and CDR2: SGHVS, FNYEAQ. This CDR3 is 16 amino acids long. CDR3 nucleotides: TGTGCCAGCAGCTTAGTAGCGGGGGCTGGCACCGGGGAGCTGTTTTTT. Its translation: CASSLVAGAGTGELFF.